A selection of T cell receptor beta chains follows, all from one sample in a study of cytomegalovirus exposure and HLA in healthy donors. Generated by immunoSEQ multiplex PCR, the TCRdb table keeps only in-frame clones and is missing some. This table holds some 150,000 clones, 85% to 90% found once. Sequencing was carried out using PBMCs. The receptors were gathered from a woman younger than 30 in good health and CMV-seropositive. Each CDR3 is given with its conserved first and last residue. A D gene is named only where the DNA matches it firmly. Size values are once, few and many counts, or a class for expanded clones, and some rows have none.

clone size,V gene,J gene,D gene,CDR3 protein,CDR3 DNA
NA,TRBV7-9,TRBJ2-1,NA,CASSLTGPNYNEQFF,TGTGCCAGCAGCTTAACAGGGCCCAACTACAATGAGCAGTTCTTC
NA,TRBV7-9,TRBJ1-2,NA,CASSPQDLRGYTF,TGTGCCAGCAGCCCACAGGACCTCCGGGGCTACACCTTC
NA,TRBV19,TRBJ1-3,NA,CASRAGGQGNTIYF,TGTGCCAGCCGAGCCGGAGGGCAAGGAAACACCATATATTTT
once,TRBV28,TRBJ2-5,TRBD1,CATRLDREVETQYF,TGTGCCACCCGATTAGACAGGGAAGTGGAGACCCAGTACTTC
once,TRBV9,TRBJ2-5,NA,CASSAQVGEETQYF,TGTGCCAGCAGCGCCCAGGTTGGGGAGGAGACCCAGTACTTC
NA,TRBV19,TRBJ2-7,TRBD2,CASSSTGTSGRATGEQYF,TGTGCCAGTAGCTCAACCGGGACTAGCGGGAGGGCCACGGGGGAGCAGTACTTC
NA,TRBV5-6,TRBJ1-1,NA,CASSLAGGLGNTEAFF,TGTGCCAGCAGCTTGGCCGGCGGGTTGGGGAACACTGAAGCTTTCTTT
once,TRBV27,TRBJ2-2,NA,CASRSGAGELFF,TGTGCCAGCAGGTCGGGGGCCGGGGAGCTGTTTTTT
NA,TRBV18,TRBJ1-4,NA,CASSPSGSTNEKLFF,TGTGCCAGCTCACCTTCAGGGTCAACTAATGAAAAACTGTTTTTT
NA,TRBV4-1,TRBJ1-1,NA,CASSQVPQGIGRTEAFF,TGCGCCAGCAGCCAAGTCCCACAGGGAATAGGCAGGACTGAAGCTTTCTTT
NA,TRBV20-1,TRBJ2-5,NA,CSASLLETQYF,TGCAGTGCTAGTCTATTAGAGACCCAGTACTTC
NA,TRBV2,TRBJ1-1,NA,CASSESRQPRSGTEAFF,TGTGCCAGCAGTGAATCTCGTCAGCCGCGATCGGGCACTGAAGCTTTCTTT
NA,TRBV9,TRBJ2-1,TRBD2,CASSAQTSGRAYVYNEQFF,TGTGCCAGCAGCGCCCAGACTAGCGGGAGGGCGTACGTCTACAATGAGCAGTTCTTC
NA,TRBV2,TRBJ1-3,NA,CASRFGQAGDTIYF,TGTGCCAGCAGGTTCGGTCAGGCCGGGGACACCATATATTTT
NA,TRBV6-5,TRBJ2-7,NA,CASSPYRDTSYEQYF,TGTGCCAGCTCTCCGTACCGGGACACATCCTACGAGCAGTACTTC
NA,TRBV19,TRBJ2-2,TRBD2,CATKTRREKGTGELFF,TGTGCCACCAAAACTCGGCGGGAGAAGGGAACCGGGGAGCTGTTTTTT
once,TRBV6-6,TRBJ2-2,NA,CASSRGSDSNTGELFF,TGTGCCAGCAGTCGCGGTAGCGATTCGAACACCGGGGAGCTGTTTTTT
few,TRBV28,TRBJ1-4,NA,CASSRPLGASEKLFF,TGTGCCAGCAGTCGACCTCTGGGGGCAAGTGAAAAACTGTTTTTT
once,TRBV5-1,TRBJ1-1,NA,CASTTGPRTEAFF,TGCGCCAGCACCACAGGCCCCAGAACTGAAGCTTTCTTT
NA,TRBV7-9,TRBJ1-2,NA,CASSLTGRVNSGYTF,TGTGCCAGCAGCTTAACAGGGAGGGTTAACTCTGGCTACACCTTC
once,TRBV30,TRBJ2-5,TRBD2,CAWESALELAAPQETQYF,TGTGCCTGGGAATCCGCCCTTGAGCTAGCGGCACCCCAAGAGACCCAGTACTTC
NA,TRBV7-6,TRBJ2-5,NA,CASSLALIETQYF,TGTGCCAGCAGCTTAGCGTTAATAGAGACCCAGTACTTC
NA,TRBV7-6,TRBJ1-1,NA,CASSLVQGMNTEAFF,TGTGCCAGCAGCTTAGTACAGGGAATGAACACTGAAGCTTTCTTT
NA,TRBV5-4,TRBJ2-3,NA,CASSLGGLRTDTQYF,TGTGCCAGCAGCTTGGGCGGCCTCCGCACAGATACGCAGTATTTT
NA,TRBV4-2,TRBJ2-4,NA,CASSERGGEGKNIQYF,TGTGCCAGCAGCGAAAGAGGGGGGGAGGGCAAAAACATTCAGTACTTC
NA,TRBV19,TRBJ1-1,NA,CASSASFGQMNTEAFF,TGTGCCAGTAGTGCTTCCTTTGGACAGATGAACACTGAAGCTTTCTTT
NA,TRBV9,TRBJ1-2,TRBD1,CASSAHRGLGYTF,TGTGCCAGCAGCGCTCACAGGGGGCTTGGCTACACCTTC
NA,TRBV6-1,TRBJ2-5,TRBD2,CASSEGEWGGRETQYF,TGTGCCAGCAGTGAAGGGGAGTGGGGGGGACGGGAGACCCAGTACTTC
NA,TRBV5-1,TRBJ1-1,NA,CASSTQTGNTEAFF,TGCGCCAGCAGCACCCAAACAGGGAACACTGAAGCTTTCTTT
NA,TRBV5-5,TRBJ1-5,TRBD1,CASSTDRRNQPQHF,TGTGCCAGCAGCACGGACAGGCGGAATCAGCCCCAGCATTTT
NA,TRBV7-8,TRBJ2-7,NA,CASSLIGDEQYF,TGTGCCAGCAGCTTAATAGGAGACGAGCAGTACTTC
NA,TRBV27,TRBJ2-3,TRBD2,CASSPGLAVLATDTQYF,TGTGCCAGCAGTCCTGGACTAGCGGTGTTGGCTACAGATACGCAGTATTTT
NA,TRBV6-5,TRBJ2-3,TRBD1,CATTDRGGTDTQYF,TGTGCCACAACTGACAGGGGAGGCACAGATACGCAGTATTTT
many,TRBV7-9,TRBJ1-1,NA,CASSLQAGEAFF,TGTGCCAGCAGCTTACAGGCAGGAGAAGCTTTCTTT
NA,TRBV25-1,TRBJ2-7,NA,CASSESPGSYEQYF,TGTGCCAGCAGTGAATCTCCAGGGTCCTACGAGCAGTACTTC
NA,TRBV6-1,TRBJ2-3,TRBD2,CASSEQWEGRDTQYF,TGTGCCAGCAGTGAACAGTGGGAGGGCCGTGATACGCAGTATTTT
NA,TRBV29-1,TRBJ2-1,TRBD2,CSVEWEREGEQFF,TGCAGCGTTGAATGGGAGCGGGAAGGTGAGCAGTTCTTC
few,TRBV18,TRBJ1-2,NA,CASSPPDYYGYTF,TGTGCCAGCTCACCCCCGGACTATTATGGCTACACCTTC
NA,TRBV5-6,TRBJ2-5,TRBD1,CASSLAGTGQETQYF,TGTGCCAGCAGCTTGGCAGGGACAGGGCAAGAGACCCAGTACTTC
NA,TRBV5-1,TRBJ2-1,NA,CASSREPGLYNEQFF,TGCGCCAGCAGCCGCGAACCGGGTCTCTACAATGAGCAGTTCTTC
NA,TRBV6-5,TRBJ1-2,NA,CASTWGGGYTF,TGTGCCAGCACGTGGGGGGGTGGCTACACCTTC
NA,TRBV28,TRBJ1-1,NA,CASSLEGDTEAFF,TGTGCCAGCAGTTTAGAGGGGGACACTGAAGCTTTCTTT
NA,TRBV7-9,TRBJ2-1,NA,CASSFPKSVGGNEQFF,TGTGCCAGCAGCTTCCCGAAGAGCGTAGGGGGCAATGAGCAGTTCTTC
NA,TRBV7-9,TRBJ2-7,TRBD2,CASSWLAGEYEQYF,TGTGCCAGCAGCTGGCTAGCGGGAGAATACGAGCAGTACTTC